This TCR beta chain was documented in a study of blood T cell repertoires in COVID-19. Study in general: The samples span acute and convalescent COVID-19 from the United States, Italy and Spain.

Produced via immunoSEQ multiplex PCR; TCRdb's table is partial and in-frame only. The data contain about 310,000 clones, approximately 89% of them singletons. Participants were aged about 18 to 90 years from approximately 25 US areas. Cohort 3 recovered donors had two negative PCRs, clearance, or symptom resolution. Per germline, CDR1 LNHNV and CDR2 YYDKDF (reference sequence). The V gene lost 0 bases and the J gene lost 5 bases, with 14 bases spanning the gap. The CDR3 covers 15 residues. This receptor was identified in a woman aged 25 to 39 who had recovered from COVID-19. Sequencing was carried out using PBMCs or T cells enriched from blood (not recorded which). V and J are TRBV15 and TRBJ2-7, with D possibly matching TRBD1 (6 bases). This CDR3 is CATSRDRGSWHEQYF. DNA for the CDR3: TGTGCCACCAGCAGAGACAGGGGCTCATGGCACGAGCAGTACTTC.